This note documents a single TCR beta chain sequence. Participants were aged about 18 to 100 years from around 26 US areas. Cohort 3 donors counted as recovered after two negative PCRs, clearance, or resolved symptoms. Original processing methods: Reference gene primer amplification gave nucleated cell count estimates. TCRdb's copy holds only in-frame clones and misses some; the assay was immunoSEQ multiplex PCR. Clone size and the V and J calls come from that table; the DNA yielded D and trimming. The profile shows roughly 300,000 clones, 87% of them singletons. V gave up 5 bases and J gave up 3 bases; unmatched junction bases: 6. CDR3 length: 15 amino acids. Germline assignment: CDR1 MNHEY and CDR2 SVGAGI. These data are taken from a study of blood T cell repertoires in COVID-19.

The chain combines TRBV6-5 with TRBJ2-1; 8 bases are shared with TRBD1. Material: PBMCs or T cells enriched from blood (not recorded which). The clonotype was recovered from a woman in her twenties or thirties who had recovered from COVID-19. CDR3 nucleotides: TGTGCCAGCAGTCGTGACAGGGGTGGCTACAATGAGCAGTTCTTC. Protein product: CASSRDRGGYNEQFF.